These 4 T cell receptor beta chains came from one sample sequenced in a study of blood T cell repertoires in COVID-19. The data were produced by immunoSEQ multiplex PCR, yet TCRdb's version contains in-frame clones alone and is incomplete. The sample lists 300,000 to 400,000 clones; 85% were seen once. The sequencing input was PBMCs or T cells enriched from blood (not recorded which). These receptors all come from a woman aged 25-40 years who had been exposed to COVID-19.

V and J are TRBV5-1 and TRBJ1-5, with 9 bases that match TRBD1. V shed 2 bases, J shed 7 bases, and the junction held 13 bases outside the gene matches. The CDR3 is 17 residues long. Germline loops: CDR1 SGHRS, CDR2 YFSETQ. The CDR3 sequence is CASSLNPGTGTGQPQHF. In nucleotides, the CDR3 is TGCGCCAGCAGCTTAAACCCTGGGACAGGGACCGGACAGCCCCAGCATTTT.

This sequence joins TRBV2 and TRBJ2-1; 8 bases match TRBD2. The CDR3 length is 14 residues. Per germline, CDR1 SNHLY and CDR2 FYNNEI. V was pared by 6 bases and J by 5 bases, with 6 bases of the junction left unmatched. The CDR3 DNA sequence: TGTGCCAGCAGGAGGACTAGCTACGACAATGAGCAGTTCTTC. Its protein product is CASRRTSYDNEQFF.

The chain uses TRBV3-1 (or the pseudogene TRBV3-2) and TRBJ1-1; 12 nucleotides agree with TRBD1. Trimming at V came to 4 bases and at J to 6 bases, leaving 6 bases not matched to a gene. This CDR3 has 15 residues. Germline V gene sequence: CDR1 LGHDT, CDR2 YNNKEL (reference sequence). The CDR3 DNA reads as TGTGCCAGCAGCCCCTGGGACAGGGGGCACGCTGAAGCTTTCTTT. Its translation is CASSPWDRGHAEAFF.

The CDR3 reads CASSLGQDFYGYTF. For the CDR3, the DNA is TGTGCCAGCAGCTTGGGACAGGATTTTTATGGCTACACCTTC. V usage is TRBV11-2 and J usage is TRBJ1-2; 8 bases fit TRBD1. Looked up from germline, CDR1 is SGHAT and CDR2 is FQNNGV. The J segment lost 5 bases and the V segment lost 3 bases, leaving 5 bases of the junction unmatched. The length of the CDR3 is 14 residues.